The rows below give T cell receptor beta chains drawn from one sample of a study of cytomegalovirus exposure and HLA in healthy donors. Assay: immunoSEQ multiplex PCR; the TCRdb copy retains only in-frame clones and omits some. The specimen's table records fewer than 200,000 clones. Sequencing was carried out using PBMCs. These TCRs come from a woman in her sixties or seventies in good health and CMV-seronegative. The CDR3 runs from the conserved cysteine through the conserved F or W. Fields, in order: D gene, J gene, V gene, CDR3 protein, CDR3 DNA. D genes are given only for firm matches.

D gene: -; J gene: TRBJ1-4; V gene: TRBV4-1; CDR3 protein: CASSPRGAEKLFF; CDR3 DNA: TGCGCCAGCAGCCCCAGGGGTGCGGAAAAACTGTTTTTT
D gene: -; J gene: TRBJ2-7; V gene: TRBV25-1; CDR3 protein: CASIGGPHEQYF; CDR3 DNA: TGTGCCAGCATTGGAGGGCCCCACGAGCAGTACTTC
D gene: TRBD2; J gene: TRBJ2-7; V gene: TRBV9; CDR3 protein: CASSPLGSSGVGEQYF; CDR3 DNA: TGTGCCAGCAGCCCCCTGGGGAGTAGCGGGGTCGGCGAGCAGTACTTC
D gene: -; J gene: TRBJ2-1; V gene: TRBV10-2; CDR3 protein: CASSEPYEQGWNNEQFF; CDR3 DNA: TGCGCCAGCAGTGAGCCCTATGAACAGGGATGGAACAATGAGCAGTTCTTC
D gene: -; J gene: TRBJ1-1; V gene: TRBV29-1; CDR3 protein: CSVEWGGSNTEAFF; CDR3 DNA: TGCAGCGTTGAATGGGGGGGATCGAACACTGAAGCTTTCTTT
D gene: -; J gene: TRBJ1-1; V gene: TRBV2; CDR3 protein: CASTQQAPGTEAFF; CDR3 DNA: TGTGCCAGCACCCAACAGGCTCCGGGCACTGAAGCTTTCTTT
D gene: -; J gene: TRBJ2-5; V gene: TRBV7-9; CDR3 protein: CASSIKETQYF; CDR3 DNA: TGTGCCAGCAGCATAAAAGAGACCCAGTACTTC
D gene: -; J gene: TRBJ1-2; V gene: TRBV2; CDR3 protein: CASSWNSRDINYGYTF; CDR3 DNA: TGTGCCAGCAGTTGGAATTCCCGGGACATTAACTATGGCTACACCTTC
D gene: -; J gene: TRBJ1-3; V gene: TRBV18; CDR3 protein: CASSSDRNSGNTIYF; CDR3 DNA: TGTGCCAGCTCCTCCGACAGAAACTCTGGAAACACCATATATTTT
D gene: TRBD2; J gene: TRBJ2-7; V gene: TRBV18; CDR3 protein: CASSPPSGRDTYEQYF; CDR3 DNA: TGTGCCAGCTCACCTCCTAGCGGGAGGGACACCTACGAGCAGTACTTC
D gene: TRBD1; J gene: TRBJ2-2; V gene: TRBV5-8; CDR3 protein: CASSSYRDRGPGELFF; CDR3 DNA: TGTGCCAGCAGCTCATACCGGGACAGGGGCCCCGGGGAGCTGTTTTTT
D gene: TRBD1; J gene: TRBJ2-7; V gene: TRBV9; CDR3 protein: CASSATGTATYEQYF; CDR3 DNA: TGTGCCAGCAGCGCAACCGGGACAGCAACCTACGAGCAGTACTTC
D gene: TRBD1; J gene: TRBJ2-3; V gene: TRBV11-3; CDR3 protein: CASSLRQGADTQYF; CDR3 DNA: TGTGCCAGCAGCTTAAGACAGGGGGCTGATACGCAGTATTTT
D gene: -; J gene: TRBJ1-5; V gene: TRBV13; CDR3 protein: CASSRFRQDPHQPQHF; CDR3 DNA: TGTGCCAGCAGCCGATTCCGACAGGACCCCCATCAGCCCCAGCATTTT
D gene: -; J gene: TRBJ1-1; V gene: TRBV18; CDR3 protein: CASNPGWNTEAFF; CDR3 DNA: TGTGCCAGTAATCCAGGGTGGAACACTGAAGCTTTCTTT
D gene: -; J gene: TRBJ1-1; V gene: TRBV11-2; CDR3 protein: CASSRPGPGVTEAFF; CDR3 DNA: TGTGCCAGCAGCAGACCGGGACCAGGGGTCACTGAAGCTTTCTTT
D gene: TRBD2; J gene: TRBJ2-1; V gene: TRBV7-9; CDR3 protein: CASSSGLENEQFF; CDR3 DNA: TGTGCCAGCAGCTCGGGACTAGAAAATGAGCAGTTCTTC
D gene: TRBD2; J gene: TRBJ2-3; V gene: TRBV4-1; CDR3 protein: CASSRLAGDADTQYF; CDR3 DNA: TGCGCCAGCAGTCGACTAGCGGGAGATGCAGATACGCAGTATTTT
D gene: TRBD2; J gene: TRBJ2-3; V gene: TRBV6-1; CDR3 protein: CASSEVSGSADTQYF; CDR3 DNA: TGTGCCAGCAGTGAAGTTAGCGGGAGCGCAGATACGCAGTATTTT
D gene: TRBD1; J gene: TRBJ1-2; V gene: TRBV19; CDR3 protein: CASSPTGNNGYTF; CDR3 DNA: TGTGCCAGTAGCCCGACAGGGAATAATGGCTACACCTTC
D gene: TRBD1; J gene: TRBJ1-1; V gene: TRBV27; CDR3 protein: CASRSGRDRGNEAFF; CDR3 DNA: TGTGCCAGCAGGTCGGGCCGGGACAGGGGAAATGAAGCTTTCTTT
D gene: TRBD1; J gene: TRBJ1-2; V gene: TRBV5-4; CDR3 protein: CASSLQGSYGYTF; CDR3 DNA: TGTGCCAGCAGCTTACAGGGGAGCTATGGCTACACCTTC
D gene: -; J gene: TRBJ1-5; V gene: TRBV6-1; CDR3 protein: CASSSSGQPQHF; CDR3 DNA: TGTGCCAGCAGCAGCTCAGGGCAGCCCCAGCATTTT
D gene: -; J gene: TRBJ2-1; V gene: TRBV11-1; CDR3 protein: CASSFFQGHNEQFF; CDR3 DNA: TGTGCCAGCAGCTTCTTCCAGGGCCACAATGAGCAGTTCTTC
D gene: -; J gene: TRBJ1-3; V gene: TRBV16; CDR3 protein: CASSRRRDSGNTIYF; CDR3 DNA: TGTGCCAGCAGCCGGAGACGGGACTCTGGAAACACCATATATTTT
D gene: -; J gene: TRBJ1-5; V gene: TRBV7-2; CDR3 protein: CASRHTGPGQPQHF; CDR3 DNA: TGTGCCAGCAGGCACACAGGGCCCGGTCAGCCCCAGCATTTT
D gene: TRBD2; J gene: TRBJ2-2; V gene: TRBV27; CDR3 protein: CASRSSGRASGELFF; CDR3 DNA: TGTGCCAGCAGATCTAGCGGGAGGGCCTCCGGGGAGCTGTTTTTT
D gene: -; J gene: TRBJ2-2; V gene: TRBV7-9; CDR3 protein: CASSLIRVKGAITGELFF; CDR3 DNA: TGTGCCAGCAGCTTAATCCGCGTCAAAGGGGCGATCACCGGGGAGCTGTTTTTT
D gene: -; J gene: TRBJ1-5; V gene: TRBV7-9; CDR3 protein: CASSSGQGAYSNQPQHF; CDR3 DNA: TGTGCCAGCAGCTCCGGGCAGGGCGCTTATAGCAATCAGCCCCAGCATTTT
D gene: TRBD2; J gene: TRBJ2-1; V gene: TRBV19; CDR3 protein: CASSFRRDYYNEQFF; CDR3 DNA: TGTGCCAGTAGTTTTCGGAGGGACTACTACAATGAGCAGTTCTTC
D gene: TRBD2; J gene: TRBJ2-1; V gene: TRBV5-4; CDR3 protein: CASSLLLAGGSEQFF; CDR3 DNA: TGTGCCAGCAGCTTGTTACTAGCGGGAGGTAGTGAGCAGTTCTTC
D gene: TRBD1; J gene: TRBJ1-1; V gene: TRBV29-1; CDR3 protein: CSVGGQGRNTEAFF; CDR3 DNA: TGCAGCGTTGGTGGACAGGGAAGGAACACTGAAGCTTTCTTT
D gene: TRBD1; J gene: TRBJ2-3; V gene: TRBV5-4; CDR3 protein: CASSGQGSTDTQYF; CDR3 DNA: TGTGCCAGCAGCGGACAGGGTAGCACAGATACGCAGTATTTT
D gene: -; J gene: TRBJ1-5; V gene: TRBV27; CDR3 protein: CASSLLPGNNQPQHF; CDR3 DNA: TGTGCCAGCAGTTTATTACCAGGAAACAATCAGCCCCAGCATTTT
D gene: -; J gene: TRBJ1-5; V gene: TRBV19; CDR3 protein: CASSIAQSNQPQHF; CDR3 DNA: TGTGCCAGTAGTATCGCGCAAAGCAATCAGCCCCAGCATTTT
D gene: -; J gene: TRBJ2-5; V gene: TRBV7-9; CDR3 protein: CASSFQVYRDQETQYF; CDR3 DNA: TGTGCCAGCAGCTTTCAGGTTTACAGGGACCAAGAGACCCAGTACTTC
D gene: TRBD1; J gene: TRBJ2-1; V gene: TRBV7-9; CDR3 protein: CASSPPVGQIPNEQFF; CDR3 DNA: TGTGCCAGCAGCCCCCCCGTGGGACAGATTCCGAATGAGCAGTTCTTC
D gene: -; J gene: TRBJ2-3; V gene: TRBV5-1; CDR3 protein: CASSLGAVTDTQYF; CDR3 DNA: TGCGCCAGCAGCTTGGGAGCGGTCACAGATACGCAGTATTTT
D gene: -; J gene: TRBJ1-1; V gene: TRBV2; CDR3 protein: CASSQGVNTEAFF; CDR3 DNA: TGTGCCAGCAGTCAGGGCGTGAACACTGAAGCTTTCTTT
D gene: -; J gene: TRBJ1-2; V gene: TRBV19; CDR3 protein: CASSGLDGYTF; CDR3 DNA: TGTGCCAGTAGCGGGTTGGATGGCTACACCTTC
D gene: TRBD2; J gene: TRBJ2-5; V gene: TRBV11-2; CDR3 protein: CASSLEVGRQETQYF; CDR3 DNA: TGTGCCAGCAGCTTAGAGGTCGGGAGGCAAGAGACCCAGTACTTC
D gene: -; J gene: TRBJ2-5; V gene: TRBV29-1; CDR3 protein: CSAGAYLSETQYF; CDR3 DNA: TGCAGCGCAGGGGCCTATCTCTCGGAGACCCAGTACTTC
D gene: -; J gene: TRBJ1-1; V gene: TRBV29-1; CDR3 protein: CSVEVVEGTEAFF; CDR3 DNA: TGCAGCGTTGAGGTGGTGGAGGGCACTGAAGCTTTCTTT
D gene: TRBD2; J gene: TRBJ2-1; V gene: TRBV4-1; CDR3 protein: CASSQDLPGTSEFF; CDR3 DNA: TGCGCCAGCAGCCAAGATCTTCCCGGGACTAGCGAGTTCTTC
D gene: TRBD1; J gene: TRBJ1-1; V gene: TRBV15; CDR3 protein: CATSRDRYTEAFF; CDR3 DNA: TGTGCCACCAGCCGGGACAGGTACACTGAAGCTTTCTTT
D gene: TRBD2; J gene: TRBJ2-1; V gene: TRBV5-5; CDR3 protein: CASSLMGLDYNEQFF; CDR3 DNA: TGTGCCAGCAGCTTGATGGGACTAGACTACAATGAGCAGTTCTTC